The sequence of this T cell receptor (beta chain) was determined in a study of T-cell memory formation after mild COVID-19. TCRdb processed the 5' RACE reads anew with MiXCR; each CDR3 protein has one entry. The table lists fewer than 250,000 distinct CDR3 sequences, roughly 30% of them singletons. The CDR3 totals 17 residues. CDR1 and CDR2 from the germline V gene are MNHEY and SVGAGI. The junction had 10 bases not matched to a gene; V was cut back by 5 bases and J by 0 bases. Whole-study findings and limits: Clones contracting over day 15 to 85 were CD4/CD8 balanced, with later expanders leaning CD4+.

This clonotype was counted between two and nine times. Its antigen is not identified. The sequenced sample was PBMCs or a T cell subset sorted from them (not recorded which). The chain uses TRBV6-5 and TRBJ1-1; TRBD1 matches 9 bases. This receptor was identified in an adult woman who had mild COVID-19 (a few samples of this study predate the infection). Cell type and time point are not known. The CDR3 loop is CASSTSNRGPLNTEAFF. The CDR3 DNA follows: TGTGCCAGCAGTACCTCAAACAGGGGGCCTTTGAACACTGAAGCTTTCTTT.